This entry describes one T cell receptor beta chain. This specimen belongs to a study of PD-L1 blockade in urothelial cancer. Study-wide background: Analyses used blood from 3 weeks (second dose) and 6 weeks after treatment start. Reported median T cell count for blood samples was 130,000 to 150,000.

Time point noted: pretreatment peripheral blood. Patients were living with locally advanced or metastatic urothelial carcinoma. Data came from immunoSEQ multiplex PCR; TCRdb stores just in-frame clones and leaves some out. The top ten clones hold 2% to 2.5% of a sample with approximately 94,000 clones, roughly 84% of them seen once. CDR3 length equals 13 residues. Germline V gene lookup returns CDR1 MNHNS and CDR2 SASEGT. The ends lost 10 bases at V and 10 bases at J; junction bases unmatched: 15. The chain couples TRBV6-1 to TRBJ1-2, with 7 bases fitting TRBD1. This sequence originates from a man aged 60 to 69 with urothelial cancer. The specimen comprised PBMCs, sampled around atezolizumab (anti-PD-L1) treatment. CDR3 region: CATRGADRDVYTF. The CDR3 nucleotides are TGTGCCACTAGAGGGGCTGACAGGGATGTCTACACCTTC.